The T cell receptor beta chain under discussion was sequenced for a study of T-cell reconstitution after alpha-beta-depleted transplantation in children. Preparation of the TCRbeta library was carried out with unique molecular identifiers. TCRdb itself ran the PCR reads through MiXCR, one entry per CDR3 protein. The sample contains just under 550,000 distinct CDR3 sequences, approximately 16% of which appear only once. A few counts support this clonotype. Germline V gives CDR1 SGHVS, CDR2 FQNEAQ. V dropped 5 bases and J dropped 7; count of bases not matched to a gene: 9. CDR3 size: 15 residues. The chain couples TRBV7-8 to TRBJ2-2, with TRBD1 matching 8 bases. This clonotype was obtained from a human donor who donated a stem cell graft to a child with acute lymphoblastic leukemia. The sequencing here drew on PBMCs from the stem cell graft donor, taken from the stem cell graft. This chain's CDR3 is CASSPLTGEVGELFF. The CDR3 region has the DNA TGTGCCAGCAGCCCTCTGACAGGGGAGGTCGGGGAGCTGTTTTTT.